This T cell receptor beta chain is from a study of cytomegalovirus exposure and HLA in healthy donors. Study-wide points: HLA allele associations emerged for fewer than 20,000 TCR beta sequences in a later analysis, at 0.05 false discovery rate. A cluster of highly shared sequence variants was likely a sequencing artifact. Roughly even sequencing depth across donors was the assumption behind the presence/absence analyses.

Vbeta (60) and Jbeta (13) primers were used in the PCR. Generated by immunoSEQ multiplex PCR, the TCRdb table keeps only in-frame clones and is missing some. The data hold nearly 110,000 clones, with around 74% observed a single time. With regard to this clone: The antigen remains unidentified.

The clonotype was recovered from a woman aged 40 to 55 in good health and CMV-seropositive. The sequenced material came from PBMCs.

The CDR3 nucleotides are TGTGCCAGCTCACCGCTAAACAGGGTGAACACTGAAGCTTTCTTT. It specifies CASSPLNRVNTEAFF. J is TRBJ1-1 and V is TRBV18; possible D gene TRBD1, 6 bases. V lost 3 bases, J lost 0 bases, and 11 bases lay in between. The CDR3 loop spans 15 amino acids. The germline V gene has CDR1 KGHSH and CDR2 LQKENI.